This T cell receptor beta chain was sequenced for a study of beta chain features in type 1 diabetes. Study-level background: Patients and healthy donors were similar in age, gender and cell yields. General study results and limits: People with Type 1 diabetes carried modestly yet significantly shorter TCRB CDR3s in all four CD4+ subsets. For patients and controls alike, PCR might favor shorter templates to the same degree. VDJ junctions sequenced from type 1 diabetes patients showed fewer insertions and more deletions.

Points on this clone: No antigen is known for it.

V gave up 3 bases and J gave up 6 bases; unmatched junction bases: 7. CDR3 length: 15 amino acids. Germline CDR1 reads SGHRS; CDR2 reads YFSETQ. Of the isolated RNA, all was reverse transcribed, and so the sequenced material was expressed TCRB transcripts. Using immunoSEQ multiplex PCR, the repertoire was profiled, and TCRdb retains in-frame clones only, with some absent. This sample has 310,000 or so clones, with about 15% found just once. Sequenced sample: naive CD4+ T cells from blood. The rearrangement uses TRBV5-1 and TRBJ2-1; 9 bases agree with TRBD1. This clonotype originated in a man between 18 and 35 years old with type 1 diabetes. CDR3 in amino acids: CASSYRDRVPNEQFF. CDR3 DNA sequence: TGCGCCAGCAGCTACCGGGACAGGGTCCCCAATGAGCAGTTCTTC.